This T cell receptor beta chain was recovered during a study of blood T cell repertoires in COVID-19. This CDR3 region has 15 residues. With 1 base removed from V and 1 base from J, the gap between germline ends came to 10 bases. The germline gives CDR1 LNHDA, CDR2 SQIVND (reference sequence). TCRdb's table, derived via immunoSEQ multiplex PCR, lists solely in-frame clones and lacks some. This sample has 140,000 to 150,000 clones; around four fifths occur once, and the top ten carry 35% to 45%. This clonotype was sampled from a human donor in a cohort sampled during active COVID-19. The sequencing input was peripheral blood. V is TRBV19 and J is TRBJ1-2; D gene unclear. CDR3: CASSIGERINYGYTF. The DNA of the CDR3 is TGTGCCAGTAGTATAGGAGAGCGTATTAACTATGGCTACACCTTC.